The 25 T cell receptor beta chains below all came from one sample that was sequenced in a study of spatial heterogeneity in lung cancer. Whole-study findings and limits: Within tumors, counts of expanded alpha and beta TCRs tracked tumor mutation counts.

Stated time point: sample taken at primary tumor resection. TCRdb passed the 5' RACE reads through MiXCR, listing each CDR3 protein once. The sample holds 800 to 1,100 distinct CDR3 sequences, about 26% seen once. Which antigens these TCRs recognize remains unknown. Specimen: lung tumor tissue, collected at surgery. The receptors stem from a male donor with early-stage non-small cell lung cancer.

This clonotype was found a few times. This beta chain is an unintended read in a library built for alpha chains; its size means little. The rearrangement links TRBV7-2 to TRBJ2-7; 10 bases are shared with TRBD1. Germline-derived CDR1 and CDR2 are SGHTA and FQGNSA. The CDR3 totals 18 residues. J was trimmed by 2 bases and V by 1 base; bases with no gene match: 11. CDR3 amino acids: CASSLVAYAGTGAYEQYF. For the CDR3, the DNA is TGTGCCAGCAGCTTAGTGGCTTATGCCGGGACAGGGGCCTACGAGCAGTACTTC.

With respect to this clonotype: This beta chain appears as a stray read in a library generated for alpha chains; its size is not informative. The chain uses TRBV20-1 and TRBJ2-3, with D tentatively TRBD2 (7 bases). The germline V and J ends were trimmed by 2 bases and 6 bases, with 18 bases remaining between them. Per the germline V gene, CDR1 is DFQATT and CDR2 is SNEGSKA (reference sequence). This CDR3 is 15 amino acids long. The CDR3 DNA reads TGCAGTGCTAGAATATCTAATGGGGGGGCGGATACGCAGTATTTT. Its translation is CSARISNGGADTQYF.

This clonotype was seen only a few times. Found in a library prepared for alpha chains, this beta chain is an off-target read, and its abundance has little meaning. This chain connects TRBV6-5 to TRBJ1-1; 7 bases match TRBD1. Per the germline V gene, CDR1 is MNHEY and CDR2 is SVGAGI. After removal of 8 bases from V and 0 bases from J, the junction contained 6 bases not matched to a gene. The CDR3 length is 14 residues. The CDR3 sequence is CASGGQKLNTEAFF. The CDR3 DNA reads TGTGCCAGCGGGGGACAGAAACTGAACACTGAAGCTTTCTTT.

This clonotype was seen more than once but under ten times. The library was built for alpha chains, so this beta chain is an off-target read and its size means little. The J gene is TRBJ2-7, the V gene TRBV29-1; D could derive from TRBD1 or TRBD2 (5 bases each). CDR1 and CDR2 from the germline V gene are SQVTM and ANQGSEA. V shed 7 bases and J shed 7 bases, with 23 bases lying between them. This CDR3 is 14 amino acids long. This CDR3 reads CSANGGDPSWEQYF. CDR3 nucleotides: TGCAGCGCCAACGGTGGGGACCCTTCTTGGGAGCAGTACTTC.

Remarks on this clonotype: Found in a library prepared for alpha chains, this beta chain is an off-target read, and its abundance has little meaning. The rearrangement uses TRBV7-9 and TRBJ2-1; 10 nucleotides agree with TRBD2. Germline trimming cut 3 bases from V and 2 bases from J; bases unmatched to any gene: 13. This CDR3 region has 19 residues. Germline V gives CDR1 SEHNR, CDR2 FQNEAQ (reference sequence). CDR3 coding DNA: TGTGCCAGCAGCTTTCCTCGAGCGGGAGGGAAGAGGACCTACAATGAGCAGTTCTTC. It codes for CASSFPRAGGKRTYNEQFF.

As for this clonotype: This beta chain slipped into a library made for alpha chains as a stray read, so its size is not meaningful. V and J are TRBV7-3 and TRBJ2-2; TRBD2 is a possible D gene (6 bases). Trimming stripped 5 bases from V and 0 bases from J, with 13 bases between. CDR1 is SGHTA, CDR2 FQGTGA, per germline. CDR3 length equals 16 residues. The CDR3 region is CASSRLATTNTGELFF. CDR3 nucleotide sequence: TGTGCCAGCAGCCGTCTAGCGACCACGAACACCGGGGAGCTGTTTTTT. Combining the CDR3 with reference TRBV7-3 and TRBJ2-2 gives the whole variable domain GAGVSQTPSNKVTEKGKYVELRCDPISGHTALYWYRQSLGQGPEFLIYFQGTGAADDSGLPNDRFFAVRPEGSVSTLKIQRTERGDSAVYLCASSRLATTNTGELFFGEGSRLTVL.

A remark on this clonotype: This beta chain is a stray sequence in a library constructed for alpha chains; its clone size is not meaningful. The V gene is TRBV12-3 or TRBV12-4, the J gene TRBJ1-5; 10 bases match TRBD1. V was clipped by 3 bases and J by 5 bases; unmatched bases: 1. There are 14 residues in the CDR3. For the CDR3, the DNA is TGTGCCAGCAGTTTGGGGACAGGGGATCAGCCCCAGCATTTT. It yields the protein CASSLGTGDQPQHF.

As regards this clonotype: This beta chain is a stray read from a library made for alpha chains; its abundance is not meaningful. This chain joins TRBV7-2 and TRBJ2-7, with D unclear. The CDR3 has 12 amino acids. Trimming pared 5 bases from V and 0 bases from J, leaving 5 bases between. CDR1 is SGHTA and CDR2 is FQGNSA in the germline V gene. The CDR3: CASSTNSYEQYF. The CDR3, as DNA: TGTGCCAGCAGCACAAACTCCTACGAGCAGTACTTC.

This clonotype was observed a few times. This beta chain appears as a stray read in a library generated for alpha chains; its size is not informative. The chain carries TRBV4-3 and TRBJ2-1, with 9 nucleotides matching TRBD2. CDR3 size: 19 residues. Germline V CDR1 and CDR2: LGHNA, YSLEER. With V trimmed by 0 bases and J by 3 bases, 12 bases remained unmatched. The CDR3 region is CASSQDWGISGSFYNEQFF. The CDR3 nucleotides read TGCGCCAGCAGCCAAGATTGGGGAATTAGCGGGAGTTTCTACAATGAGCAGTTCTTC.

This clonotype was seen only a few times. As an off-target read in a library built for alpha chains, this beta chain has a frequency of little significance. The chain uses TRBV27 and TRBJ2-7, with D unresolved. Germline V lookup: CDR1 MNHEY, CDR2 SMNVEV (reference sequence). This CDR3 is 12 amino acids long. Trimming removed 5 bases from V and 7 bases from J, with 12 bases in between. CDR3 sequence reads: CASSPTPWEQYF. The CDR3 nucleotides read TGTGCCAGCAGTCCAACGCCGTGGGAGCAGTACTTC.

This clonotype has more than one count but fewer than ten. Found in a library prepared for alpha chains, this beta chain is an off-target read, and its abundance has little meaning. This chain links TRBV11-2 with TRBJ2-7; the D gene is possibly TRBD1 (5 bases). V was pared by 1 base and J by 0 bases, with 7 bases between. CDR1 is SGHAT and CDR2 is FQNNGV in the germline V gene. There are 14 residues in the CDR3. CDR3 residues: CASSLVGASYEQYF. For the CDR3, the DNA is TGTGCCAGCAGCTTAGTTGGGGCCTCCTACGAGCAGTACTTC.

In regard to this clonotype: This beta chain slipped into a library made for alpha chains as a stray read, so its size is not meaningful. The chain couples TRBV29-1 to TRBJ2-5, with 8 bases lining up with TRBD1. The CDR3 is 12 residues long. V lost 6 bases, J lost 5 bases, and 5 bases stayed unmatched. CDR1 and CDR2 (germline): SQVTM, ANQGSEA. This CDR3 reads CSVATGVETQYF. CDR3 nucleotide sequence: TGCAGCGTGGCGACAGGGGTGGAGACCCAGTACTTC.

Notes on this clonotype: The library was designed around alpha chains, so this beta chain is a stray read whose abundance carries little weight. In DNA form, the CDR3 reads TGTGCCAGCGGGACAGACCAAGAGACCCAGTACTTC. Its protein product is CASGTDQETQYF. The chain couples TRBV7-2 to TRBJ2-5; 7 bases line up with TRBD1. In germline, CDR1 is SGHTA, CDR2 FQGNSA. Losses at the gene ends were 8 bases for V and 0 bases for J; bases not matched to a gene: 0. The CDR3 contains 12 residues.

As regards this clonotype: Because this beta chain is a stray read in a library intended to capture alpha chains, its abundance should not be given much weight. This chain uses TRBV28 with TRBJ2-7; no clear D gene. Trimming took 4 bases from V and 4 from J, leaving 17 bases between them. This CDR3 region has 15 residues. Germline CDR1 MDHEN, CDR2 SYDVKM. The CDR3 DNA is TGTGCCAGCAGTTCCTCGTACGAAACCTTATACGAGCAGTACTTC. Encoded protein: CASSSSYETLYEQYF.

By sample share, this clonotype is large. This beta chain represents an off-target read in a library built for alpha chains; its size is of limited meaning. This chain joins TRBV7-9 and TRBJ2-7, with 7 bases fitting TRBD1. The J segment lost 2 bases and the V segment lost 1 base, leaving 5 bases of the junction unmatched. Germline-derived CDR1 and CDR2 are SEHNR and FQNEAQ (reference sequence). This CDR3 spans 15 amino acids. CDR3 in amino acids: CASSLEGAGTYEQYF. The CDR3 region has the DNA TGTGCCAGCAGCTTAGAGGGGGCAGGGACCTACGAGCAGTACTTC.

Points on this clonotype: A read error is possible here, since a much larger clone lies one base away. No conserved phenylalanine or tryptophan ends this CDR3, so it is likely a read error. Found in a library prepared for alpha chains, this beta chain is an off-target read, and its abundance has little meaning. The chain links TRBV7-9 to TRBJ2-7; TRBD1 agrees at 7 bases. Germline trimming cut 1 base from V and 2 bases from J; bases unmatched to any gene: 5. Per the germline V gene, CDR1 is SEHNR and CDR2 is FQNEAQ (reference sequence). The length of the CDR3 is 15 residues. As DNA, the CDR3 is TGTGCCAGCAGCTTAGAGGGGGCAGGGACCTACGAGCAGTACCTC. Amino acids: CASSLEGAGTYEQYL.

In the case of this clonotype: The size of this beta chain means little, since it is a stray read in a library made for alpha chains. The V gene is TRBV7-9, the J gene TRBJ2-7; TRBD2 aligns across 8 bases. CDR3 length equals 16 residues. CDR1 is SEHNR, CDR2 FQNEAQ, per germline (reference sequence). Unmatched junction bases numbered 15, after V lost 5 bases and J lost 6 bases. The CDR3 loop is CASSPKVGLVTAEQYF. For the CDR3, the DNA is TGTGCCAGCAGCCCGAAGGTGGGACTAGTGACCGCCGAGCAGTACTTC.

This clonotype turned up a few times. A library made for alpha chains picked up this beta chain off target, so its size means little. In nucleotides, the CDR3 is TGTGCCAGCAGCCCCGGGACTAGCGGGAGTGGGCACCAAGAGACCCAGTACTTC. It yields the protein CASSPGTSGSGHQETQYF. This chain connects TRBV6-5 to TRBJ2-5, with 14 nucleotides matching TRBD2. This CDR3 is 18 amino acids long. J gave up 0 bases and V 6 bases, and 9 bases lay outside the gene matches. The germline gives CDR1 MNHEY, CDR2 SVGAGI.

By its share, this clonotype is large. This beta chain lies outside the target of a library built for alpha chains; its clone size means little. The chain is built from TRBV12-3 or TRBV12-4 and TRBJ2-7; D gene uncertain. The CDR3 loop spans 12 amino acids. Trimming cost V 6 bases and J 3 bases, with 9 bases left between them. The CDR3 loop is CASSQSNYEQYF. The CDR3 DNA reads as TGTGCCAGCAGCCAGTCCAACTACGAGCAGTACTTC.

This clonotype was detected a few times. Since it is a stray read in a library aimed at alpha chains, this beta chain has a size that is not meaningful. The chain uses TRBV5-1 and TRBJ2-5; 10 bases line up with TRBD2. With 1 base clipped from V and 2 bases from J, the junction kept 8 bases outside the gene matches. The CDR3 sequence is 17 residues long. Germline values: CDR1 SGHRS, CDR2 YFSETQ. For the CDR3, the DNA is TGCGCCAGCAGCTTGTTCCTAGCGGGAGTGGGACAAGAGACCCAGTACTTC. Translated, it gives CASSLFLAGVGQETQYF.

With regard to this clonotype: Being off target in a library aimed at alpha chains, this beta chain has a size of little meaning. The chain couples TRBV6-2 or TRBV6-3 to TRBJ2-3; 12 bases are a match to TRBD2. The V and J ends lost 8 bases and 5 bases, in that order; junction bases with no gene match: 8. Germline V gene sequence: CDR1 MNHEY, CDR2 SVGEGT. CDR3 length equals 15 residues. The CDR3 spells CASSRTSGKGDTQYF. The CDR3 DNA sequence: TGTGCCAGCTCCAGGACTAGCGGGAAGGGAGATACGCAGTATTTT.

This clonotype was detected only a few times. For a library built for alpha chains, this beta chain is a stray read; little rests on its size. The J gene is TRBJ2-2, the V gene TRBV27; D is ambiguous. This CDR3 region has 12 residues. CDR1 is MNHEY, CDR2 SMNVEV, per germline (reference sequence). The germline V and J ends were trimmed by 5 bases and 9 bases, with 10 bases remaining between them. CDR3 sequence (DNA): TGTGCCAGCAGTCCCCCGACTCGGGAGCTGTTTTTT. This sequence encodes CASSPPTRELFF.

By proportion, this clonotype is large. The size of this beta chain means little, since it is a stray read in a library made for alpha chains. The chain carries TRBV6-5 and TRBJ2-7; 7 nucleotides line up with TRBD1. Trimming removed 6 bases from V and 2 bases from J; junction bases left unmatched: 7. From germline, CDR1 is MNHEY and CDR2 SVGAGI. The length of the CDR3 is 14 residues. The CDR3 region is CASRRDRQTYEQYF. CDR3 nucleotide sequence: TGTGCCAGCAGACGGGACAGACAAACCTACGAGCAGTACTTC.

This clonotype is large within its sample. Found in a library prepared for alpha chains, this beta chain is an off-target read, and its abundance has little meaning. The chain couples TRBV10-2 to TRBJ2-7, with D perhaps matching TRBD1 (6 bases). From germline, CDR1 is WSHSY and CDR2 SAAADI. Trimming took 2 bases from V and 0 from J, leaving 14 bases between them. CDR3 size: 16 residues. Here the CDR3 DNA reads TGCGCCAGCAGTGAGAGGGGGTACGTGAGCTCCTACGAGCAGTACTTC. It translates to CASSERGYVSSYEQYF.

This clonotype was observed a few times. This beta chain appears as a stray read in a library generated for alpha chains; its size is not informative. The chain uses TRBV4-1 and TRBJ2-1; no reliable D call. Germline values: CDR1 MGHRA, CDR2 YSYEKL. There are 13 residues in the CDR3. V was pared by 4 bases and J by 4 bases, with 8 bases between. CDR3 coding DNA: TGCGCCAGCAGCCCCCAGAAGTACAATGAGCAGTTCTTC. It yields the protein CASSPQKYNEQFF.